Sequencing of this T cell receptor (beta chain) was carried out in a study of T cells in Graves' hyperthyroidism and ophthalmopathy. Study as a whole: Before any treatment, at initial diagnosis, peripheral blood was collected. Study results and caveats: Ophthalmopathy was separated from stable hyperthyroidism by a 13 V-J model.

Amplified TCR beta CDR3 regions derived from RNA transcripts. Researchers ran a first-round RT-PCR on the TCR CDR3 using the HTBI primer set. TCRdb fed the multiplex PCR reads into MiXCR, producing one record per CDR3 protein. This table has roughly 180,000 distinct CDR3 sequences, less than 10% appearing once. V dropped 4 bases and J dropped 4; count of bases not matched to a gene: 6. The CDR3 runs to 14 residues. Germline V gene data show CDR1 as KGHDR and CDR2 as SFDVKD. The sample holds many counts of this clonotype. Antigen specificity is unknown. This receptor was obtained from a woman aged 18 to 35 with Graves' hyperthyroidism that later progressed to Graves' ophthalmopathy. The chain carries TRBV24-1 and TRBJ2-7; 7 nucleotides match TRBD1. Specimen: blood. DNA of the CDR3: TGTGCCACCAGTGACCGGGACAGAAAATACGAGCAGTACTTC. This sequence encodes CATSDRDRKYEQYF.